The entry that follows covers one T cell receptor beta chain sequence. This CDR3 region has 12 residues. Trimming stripped 10 bases from V and 4 bases from J, with 13 bases between. CDR1 and CDR2 (germline): ENHRY, SYGVKD. Produced via immunoSEQ multiplex PCR; TCRdb's table is partial and in-frame only. The top ten clones hold 5.5% of a sample with 200,000 to 250,000 clones, around 80% of them seen once. The data belong to a study of blood T cell repertoires in COVID-19. Sample: peripheral blood. The genes are TRBV10-3 and TRBJ1-2, with D uncertain. This sequence was found in a woman in her 70s with acute or convalescent COVID-19. The CDR3 DNA follows: TGTGCCACCCTGACGGGAGCCTATGGCTACACCTTC. Its protein is CATLTGAYGYTF.